The T cell receptor (beta chain) under discussion was sequenced for a study of glioma-infiltrating T cells (dated by TCRdb to between 2015 and 2016). Looking at the study overall: Glioma tissue, non-neoplastic brain tissue and matched peripheral blood mononuclear cells were used as sources from which TCR alpha- and beta-chain repertoires were sequenced. To measure how far tissue and blood T-cell populations diverged, each tissue-infiltrating repertoire was compared against the peripheral blood repertoire of the same patient. The paired cohort was made up of three low-grade glioma patients, about 8 primary glioblastoma patients and three non-glioma patients who contributed non-neoplastic brain tissue.

This clonotype showed up many times. Its antigen has not been determined. It is likely a read error, because the conserved phenylalanine at the end of the CDR3 is missing. TCR alpha and beta CDR3 regions were amplified with the iRepertoire nested amplicon-rescue multiplex PCR (arm-PCR) platform from RNA. One-step reverse transcription and amplification used about 85-450 ng of tissue mRNA or PBMC total RNA as input. Following bead purification, Illumina adapters were added by a secondary multiplex PCR, and libraries between 200 and 400 bp were gel-purified. The libraries contained internal 6-nucleotide barcodes that were used for demultiplexing. Libraries were sequenced on an Illumina MiSeq with 2x220 or 2x250 nucleotide paired-end reads. For the original study's pipeline: FLASH 1.2.11 was used to merge paired reads, and BWA-MEM then aligned the reads to the GRCh37 human genome before TRA and TRB reads were extracted. V and J assignment used an IMGT-derived reference of cassette sequences and CDR3 motifs that included pseudogenes. Three-frame translation of reads was performed, and productive CDR3s were defined as those with a C...FGXG motif and no stop codons. Clonotypes were defined as unique combinations of V-J cassette pair and CDR3 amino acid sequence. Reads were filtered by Hamming distance, thresholded by each sample's sequence error rate in mapped regions. The public reads were reanalyzed by TCRdb: fastp trimming at Q25, MiXCR alignment, in-frame beta chains only. Every CDR3 protein is listed once, alongside the most common genes and DNA of its rows. The V and J calls follow TCRdb's processing rather than the paper's. Here the sample has over 100,000 distinct CDR3 sequences; under 30% occur a single time. The ten largest clonotypes hold 35% of the sample.

Trimming accounts for 5 bases at V and 5 bases at J, while the number of junction bases matched to no gene is 7. The CDR3 is made up of 15 amino acids, end residues included. Solely the CDR3 DNA is kept, with 45 bases framed from the first base. The germline V gene provides CDR1 MNHNS and CDR2 SASEGT. The paper as a whole reports these results and caveats: Group comparisons were based on small numbers of patients: three non-neoplastic, three low-grade glioma and several glioblastoma patients. In non-neoplastic patients, VJ-independent divergence between tissue and blood fell below expectation, whereas in all gliomas, and especially in low-grade gliomas, the divergence rose above expectation. Very few CDR3 sequences were shared between tissue and blood, attributed to high CDR3 diversity and limited sampling.

What was sequenced was glioma tissue, nonneoplastic brain tissue, or PBMCs (not recorded which). This sequence originates from a human donor with low-grade glioma or glioblastoma, undergoing nonglioma brain surgery, or in good health (not recorded which). The chain couples TRBV6-1 to TRBJ2-1; TRBD2 aligns with 9 central bases. The DNA sequence is as follows: TGTGCCAGCAGTCAAATGGGACTAGCCAACAATGAGCAGTTCCTC. It encodes CASSQMGLANNEQFL.